Reported below is one TCR beta chain. The germline V gene encodes CDR1 SGHTA and CDR2 FQGNSA. Trimming took off 1 base at V and 5 bases at J, with 14 bases between the two ends. There are 15 residues in the CDR3. This entry is derived from a study of T-cell memory formation after mild COVID-19. TCRdb reanalysed the 5' RACE reads using MiXCR and keeps one entry per CDR3 protein. The sample lists fewer than 250,000 distinct CDR3 sequences; around 30% were seen once. The specimen was PBMCs or a T cell subset sorted from them (not recorded which). The receptor was isolated from an adult woman who had mild COVID-19 (a few samples of this study predate the infection). Cell type and time point are not known. The chain has TRBV7-2 and TRBJ1-2; tentative D call: TRBD1 (6 bases). The CDR3 is CASSLVGHDPYGYTF. The CDR3 bases are TGTGCCAGCAGCTTAGTGGGACACGACCCATATGGCTACACCTTC.